This entry lists 22 T cell receptor beta chains sequenced from one sample in a study of blood T cells in healthy people across ages. The authors ran a second PCR of roughly 7 to 11 cycles using a sample-barcoded 5' primer and a J-beta primer mix. MiXCR, applied by TCRdb to the 5' RACE reads, yields one record per CDR3 protein. The table has hundreds of thousands of distinct CDR3 sequences, nearly 60% seen once. Material for sequencing was blood. The receptors stem from a man in his thirties or forties in good health.

V gene TRBV29-1 combines with J gene TRBJ1-1; no firm D call. The CDR3 runs 13 residues. Deletions cut 4 bases from V and 0 bases from J, with 9 bases between. Germline CDR1 SQVTM, CDR2 ANQGSEA. CDR3 amino acids: CSVGVAMNTEAFF. CDR3 sequence (DNA): TGCAGCGTTGGAGTGGCAATGAACACTGAAGCTTTCTTT.

The chain carries TRBV9 and TRBJ2-1, with 7 bases identical to TRBD2. CDR1 is SGDLS and CDR2 is YYNGEE in the germline V gene. This CDR3 is 16 amino acids long. Trimming at V came to 2 bases and at J to 1 base, leaving 6 bases not matched to a gene. Written as DNA, the CDR3 is TGTGCCAGCAGCGTCTCCGGGCGGGGGTCCTACAATGAGCAGTTCTTC. Encoded protein: CASSVSGRGSYNEQFF.

The genes are TRBV28 and TRBJ2-7; the D gene is possibly TRBD2 (5 bases). The CDR3 contains 13 residues. In germline, CDR1 is MDHEN, CDR2 SYDVKM. Trimming shortened V by 6 bases and J by 7 bases, and 16 bases separated the two germline ends. CDR3 coding DNA: TGTGCCAGCAGAGCCCCCGCAGGCGGGGAGCAGTACTTC. Its protein is CASRAPAGGEQYF.

V gene TRBV7-2 combines with J gene TRBJ2-7, with 13 positions matching TRBD2. Trimming cost V 1 base and J 3 bases; bases outside gene matches: 6. Germline V lookup: CDR1 SGHTA, CDR2 FQGNSA. There are 17 residues in the CDR3. The CDR3: CASSLGTSGRGGYEQYF. The CDR3 DNA reads TGTGCCAGCAGCTTAGGGACTAGCGGGAGAGGAGGCTACGAGCAGTACTTC.

Here the CDR3 reads CASRGQGVNEQYF. The CDR3 nucleotides read TGTGCCAGCAGGGGACAGGGGGTCAACGAGCAGTACTTC. The chain joins TRBV6-5 to TRBJ2-7; TRBD1 matches 11 bases. The V gene end was trimmed by 6 bases and the J gene end by 5 bases; junction bases not matched to a gene: 3. The germline gives CDR1 MNHEY, CDR2 SVGAGI. This CDR3 has 13 amino acids.

The chain employs TRBV6-1 and TRBJ1-5; D gene uncertain. Per the germline V gene, CDR1 is MNHNS and CDR2 is SASEGT. The CDR3 is made up of 19 amino acids. With 6 bases removed from V and 2 bases from J, the gap between germline ends came to 26 bases. CDR3 in amino acids: CASSLTGSANIAGNQPQHF. CDR3 nucleotides: TGTGCCAGCAGCCTGACGGGGTCGGCAAATATAGCAGGCAATCAGCCCCAGCATTTT.

This clonotype was observed a few times. The chain is built from TRBV5-1 and TRBJ2-5; the D gene is possibly TRBD2 (5 bases). CDR1 is SGHRS, CDR2 YFSETQ, per germline. The CDR3 runs to 15 residues. V was shortened by 0 bases and J by 4 bases, with 13 bases between the two germline ends. The CDR3 reads CASSLATGTSETQYF. The CDR3 DNA is TGCGCCAGCAGCTTGGCCACGGGAACCTCAGAGACCCAGTACTTC.

The chain carries TRBV11-2 and TRBJ2-7; D tentatively fits TRBD1 or TRBD2 (5 bases each). The germline CDR1 and CDR2 sequences are SGHAT and FQNNGV. The CDR3 has 15 residues. The V end was cut by 0 bases, the J end by 4 bases, with 13 bases between. The chain's CDR3 is CASSLEGTHRYEQYF. The CDR3 coding sequence is TGTGCCAGCAGCTTAGAAGGGACGCACAGGTACGAGCAGTACTTC.

This clonotype has only a few counts. A much larger clone differs by one base, so this may be a read error. The gene calls are TRBV29-1 and TRBJ1-2; 10 nucleotides agree with TRBD1. The trim removed 7 bases at V and 8 bases at J, leaving 4 bases unmatched. Germline CDR1 reads SQVTM; CDR2 reads ANQGSEA. There are 11 residues in the CDR3. This chain's CDR3 is CSGGTGEGYTF. The CDR3, as DNA: TGCAGCGGAGGGACAGGGGAAGGCTACACCTTC.

This clonotype was detected only once. The rearrangement uses TRBV29-1 and TRBJ2-1; 8 bases fit TRBD1. The J call may not be correct, given that the DNA end is closer to TRBJ2-7. Germline CDR1 SQVTM, CDR2 ANQGSEA. The CDR3 consists of 13 residues. The CDR3 DNA reads as TGCAGCGCCGGACAGGGTCCCGACAATGAGCAGTACTTC. Its protein is CSAGQGPDNEQYF.

The rearrangement links TRBV6-1 to TRBJ2-1; D possibly corresponds to TRBD1 (5 bases). V was trimmed by 3 bases and J by 6 bases, leaving 12 bases between them. This CDR3 region has 14 residues. The germline CDR1 and CDR2 sequences are MNHNS and SASEGT. The CDR3: CASSEQGVVNEQFF. In DNA, the CDR3 is TGTGCCAGCAGTGAGCAAGGGGTGGTCAATGAGCAGTTCTTC.

The chain couples TRBV28 to TRBJ2-1; 10 bases are a match to TRBD1. This CDR3 is built from 15 residues. J gave up 6 bases and V 6 bases, and 8 bases lay outside the gene matches. From germline, CDR1 is MDHEN and CDR2 SYDVKM. CDR3 coding DNA: TGTGCCAGCAGGACAGGGGGCGAAGCTGGCAATGAGCAGTTCTTC. It yields the protein CASRTGGEAGNEQFF.

V gene TRBV20-1 combines with J gene TRBJ2-1; unclear D gene. This CDR3 has 11 amino acids. Between the trimmed V and J ends, which lost 6 bases and 9 bases, there was a span of 12 bases. Germline V gives CDR1 DFQATT, CDR2 SNEGSKA (reference sequence). CDR3 sequence (DNA): TGCAGTGCCCCACGGACCCGTGAGCAGTTCTTC. It encodes CSAPRTREQFF.

Here the CDR3 DNA reads TGTGCCAGCAGCGCACCCGGACTAGCGGGAGTCTACGAGCAGTACTTC. This encodes CASSAPGLAGVYEQYF. The chain has TRBV7-9 and TRBJ2-7; 13 bases agree with TRBD2. Trimming took 5 bases from V and 3 from J; bases not matched to a gene: 7. The CDR3 loop spans 16 amino acids. Germline CDR1 reads SEHNR; CDR2 reads FQNEAQ (reference sequence). The variable domain in full, with the rest retrieved from reference TRBV7-9 and TRBJ2-7, is DTGVSQNPRHKITKRGQNVTFRCDPISEHNRLYWYRQTLGQGPEFLTYFQNEAQLEKSRLLSDRFSAERPKGSFSTLEIQRTEQGDSAMYLCASSAPGLAGVYEQYFGPGTRLTVT.

The chain carries TRBV7-2 and TRBJ2-7; 12 bases are a match to TRBD2. CDR1 and CDR2 (germline): SGHTA, FQGNSA. The CDR3 is made up of 17 amino acids. V trimming: 6 bases; J trimming: 5 bases; junction bases outside the gene matches: 14. CDR3 nucleotides: TGTGCCAGCAGTTGGGCATCTAGCGGGAGGGCCAGGGACGAGCAGTACTTC. Its translation: CASSWASSGRARDEQYF.

The rearrangement uses TRBV20-1 and TRBJ1-2, with 7 positions matching TRBD1. Per the germline V gene, CDR1 is DFQATT and CDR2 is SNEGSKA (reference sequence). CDR3 size: 13 residues. V shed 5 bases and J 4 bases; nucleotides not matched to a gene: 7. CDR3 sequence reads: CSAQLRQGYGYTF. CDR3 coding DNA: TGCAGTGCTCAGCTCAGACAGGGCTATGGCTACACCTTC.

This chain connects TRBV20-1 to TRBJ2-1; 11 bases match TRBD2. Trimming took 3 bases from V and 9 from J; bases not matched to a gene: 10. Germline V gene sequence: CDR1 DFQATT, CDR2 SNEGSKA (reference sequence). The CDR3 is made up of 15 amino acids. CDR3 sequence reads: CSASGHSGRAGEQFF. The CDR3 DNA follows: TGCAGTGCTAGTGGCCATAGCGGGAGGGCAGGTGAGCAGTTCTTC.

The gene calls are TRBV10-3 and TRBJ2-7, with D possibly being TRBD1 or TRBD2 (5 bases each). Germline V gene data show CDR1 as ENHRY and CDR2 as SYGVKD. The V and J ends lost 8 bases and 5 bases respectively, with 16 bases between them. The CDR3 contains 13 residues. CDR3 sequence: CAIVAGPGNEQYF. The CDR3 DNA follows: TGTGCCATCGTTGCAGGGCCCGGGAACGAGCAGTACTTC.

The chain links TRBV20-1 to TRBJ2-5, with TRBD2 matching 14 bases. Germline lookup yields CDR1 DFQATT and CDR2 SNEGSKA (reference sequence). CDR3 length: 16 residues. V was clipped by 3 bases and J by 1 base; unmatched bases: 4. CDR3: CSARGLAGVPQETQYF. The DNA for the CDR3 is TGCAGTGCTAGGGGACTAGCGGGGGTACCCCAAGAGACCCAGTACTTC.

The CDR3 here is CASSSPEGWDQPQHF. Here the CDR3 DNA reads TGTGCCAGCAGTTCCCCGGAGGGATGGGATCAGCCCCAGCATTTT. The rearrangement joins TRBV28 to TRBJ1-5; no firm D call. The CDR3 length is 15 residues. Trimming removed 4 bases at V and 5 bases at J, with 15 bases between. Germline lookup yields CDR1 MDHEN and CDR2 SYDVKM.

The chain carries TRBV20-1 and TRBJ1-5; 7 bases map to TRBD1. Germline V CDR1 and CDR2: DFQATT, SNEGSKA (reference sequence). The CDR3 has 12 residues. V was pared by 6 bases and J by 4 bases, with 3 bases of the junction left unmatched. CDR3 sequence (DNA): TGCAGTGCCCAGACAGGGAATCAGCCCCAGCATTTT. Its protein product is CSAQTGNQPQHF.

This clonotype was seen only once. The rearrangement uses TRBV10-2 and TRBJ2-7, with 9 bases that match TRBD2. V lost 8 bases to trimming and J lost 5 bases; unmatched junction nucleotides: 16. The CDR3 consists of 16 residues. Germline lookup yields CDR1 WSHSY and CDR2 SAAADI. CDR3 DNA: TGCGCCAGCGGGGGACTAGCTTTCCATTTCGCCGACGAGCAGTACTTC. It translates to CASGGLAFHFADEQYF.